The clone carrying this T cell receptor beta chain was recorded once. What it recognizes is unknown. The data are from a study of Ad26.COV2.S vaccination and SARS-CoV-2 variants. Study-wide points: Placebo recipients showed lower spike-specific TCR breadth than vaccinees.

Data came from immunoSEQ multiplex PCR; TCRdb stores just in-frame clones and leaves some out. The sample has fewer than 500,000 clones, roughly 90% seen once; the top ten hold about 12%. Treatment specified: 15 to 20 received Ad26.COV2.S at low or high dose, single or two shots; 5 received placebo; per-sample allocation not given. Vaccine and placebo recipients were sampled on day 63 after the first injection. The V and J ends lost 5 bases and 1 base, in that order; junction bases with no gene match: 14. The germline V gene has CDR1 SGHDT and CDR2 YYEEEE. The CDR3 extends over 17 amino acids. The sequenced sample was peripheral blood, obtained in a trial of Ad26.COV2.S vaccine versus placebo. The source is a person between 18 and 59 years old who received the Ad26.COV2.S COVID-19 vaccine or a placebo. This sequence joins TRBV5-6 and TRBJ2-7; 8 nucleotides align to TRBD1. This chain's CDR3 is CASRAQGQVIGSYEQYF. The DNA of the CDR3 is TGTGCCAGCAGGGCACAGGGACAGGTTATCGGGTCCTACGAGCAGTACTTC.